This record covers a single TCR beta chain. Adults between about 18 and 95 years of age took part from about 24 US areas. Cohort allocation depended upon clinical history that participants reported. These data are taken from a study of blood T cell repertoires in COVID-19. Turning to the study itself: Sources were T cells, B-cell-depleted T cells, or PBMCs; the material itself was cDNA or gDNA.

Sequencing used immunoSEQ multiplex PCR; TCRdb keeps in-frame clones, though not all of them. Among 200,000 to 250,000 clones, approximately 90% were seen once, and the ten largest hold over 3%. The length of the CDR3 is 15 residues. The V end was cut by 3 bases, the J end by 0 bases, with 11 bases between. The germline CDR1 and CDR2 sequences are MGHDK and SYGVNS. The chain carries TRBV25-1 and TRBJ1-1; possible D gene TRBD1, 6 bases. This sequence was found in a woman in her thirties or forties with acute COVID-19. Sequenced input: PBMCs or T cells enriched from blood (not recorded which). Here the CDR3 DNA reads TGTGCCAGCAGTGATCTAGGGGGTATGAACACTGAAGCTTTCTTT. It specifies CASSDLGGMNTEAFF.